What follows are 26 T cell receptor beta chains derived from one specimen sequenced in a study of Ad26.COV2.S vaccination and SARS-CoV-2 variants (dated by TCRdb to 2020 to 2023). The protocol used for the library was the immunoSEQ multiplex PCR assay. TCRdb mirrors the immuneACCESS table, restricted to in-frame sequences. Some clones are absent from its copies; in checked studies, under half trace to an unresolved V gene, and the reason for the others is unknown. Within this sample are a few hundred thousand clones, with approximately 92% of them counted one time only. The ten biggest clones cover approximately 1.7% of the sample. The treatment or condition label on this specimen signifies: around 19 received Ad26.COV2.S at low or high dose, single or two shots; several received placebo; per-sample allocation not given. For vaccine and placebo recipients, repertoires were sequenced using samples collected on day 63 after the first injection.

The specimen was peripheral blood, collected in a trial of Ad26.COV2.S vaccine versus placebo. The source of these receptors is a person between 18 and 59 years old who received the Ad26.COV2.S COVID-19 vaccine or a placebo.

Comment on this clone: One end of the junction varies from germline; a read error may be responsible. The chain employs TRBV6-2 or TRBV6-3 and TRBJ1-2, with D possibly being TRBD1 (5 bases). Germline lookup yields CDR1 MNHEY and CDR2 SVGEGT. CDR3 length: 14 amino acids. CDR3 residues: CASSNSGRIYGYTF. The CDR3 nucleotides read TGTGCCAGCAGTAACTCGGGACGGATCTATGGCTACACCTTC.

V is TRBV4-3 and J is TRBJ1-2, with 9 bases fitting TRBD1. The V gene's germline CDR1 is LGHNA and CDR2 YSLEER. The CDR3 covers 13 residues. J lost 3 bases, V lost 5 bases, and 1 base had no gene match. The CDR3 coding sequence is TGCGCCAGCAGCACAGGGGGCTACTATGGCTACACCTTC. This sequence encodes CASSTGGYYGYTF.

V usage is TRBV28 and J usage is TRBJ2-7; TRBD1 agrees at 9 bases. The CDR3 spans 15 residues. Germline V lookup: CDR1 MDHEN, CDR2 SYDVKM. Unmatched junction bases numbered 8, after V lost 6 bases and J lost 2 bases. This CDR3 is CASSEGGDRAYEQYF. Written as DNA, the CDR3 is TGTGCCAGCAGCGAGGGGGGGGACAGGGCCTACGAGCAGTACTTC.

The chain uses TRBV5-4 and TRBJ1-2; 7 bases are a match to TRBD1. Per germline, CDR1 SGHNT and CDR2 YYREEE (reference sequence). This CDR3 has 15 amino acids. The junction had 8 bases not matched to a gene; V was cut back by 5 bases and J by 1 base. CDR3 bases: TGTGCCAGCAGTTGGGTAGGGGGCTTTAACTATGGCTACACCTTC. Protein product: CASSWVGGFNYGYTF.

This clone appeared once. The rearrangement uses TRBV6-2 or TRBV6-3 and TRBJ1-2; possibly TRBD1 for D (5 bases). The CDR3 covers 18 residues. Trimming removed 3 bases at V and 8 bases at J, with 28 bases between. Germline values: CDR1 MNHEY, CDR2 SVGEGT. The CDR3 protein is CASSYVRRGPPASRGYTF. The CDR3 DNA sequence: TGTGCCAGCAGTTATGTGCGAAGGGGACCCCCAGCTTCTCGGGGCTACACCTTC.

The chain couples TRBV28 to TRBJ1-1; D not certain. Deletions cut 4 bases from V and 6 bases from J, with 18 bases between. Germline V gene data show CDR1 as MDHEN and CDR2 as SYDVKM. This CDR3 is 15 amino acids long. CDR3 nucleotide sequence: TGTGCCAGCAGTTCCCCTGCATTAGGGCGGGCTGAAGCTTTCTTT. This translates into CASSSPALGRAEAFF.

J is TRBJ1-2 and V is TRBV12-3 or TRBV12-4; D unresolved. Trimming removed 4 bases at V and 6 bases at J, with 9 bases between. The CDR3 is made up of 12 amino acids. This CDR3 reads CASSYSSHGYTF. CDR3 DNA sequence: TGTGCCAGCAGTTATTCGAGCCATGGCTACACCTTC.

J is TRBJ1-2 and V is TRBV29-1; D is uncertain. The CDR3 loop spans 12 amino acids. The V end lost 5 bases, the J end lost 3 bases, and 10 bases lay between the germline ends. Looked up from germline, CDR1 is SQVTM and CDR2 is ANQGSEA. The CDR3 sequence is CSVTGLHYGYTF. The CDR3 DNA reads as TGCAGCGTTACCGGGCTCCACTATGGCTACACCTTC.

The V and J genes are TRBV15 and TRBJ2-4; TRBD2 is a possible D gene (6 bases). The germline V and J ends were trimmed by 3 bases and 3 bases, with 9 bases remaining between them. CDR1 is LNHNV, CDR2 YYDKDF, per germline (reference sequence). The CDR3 is 14 amino acids. The CDR3 coding sequence is TGTGCCACCAGCAGGACTAGAGTCAAAAACATTCAGTACTTC. Translated: CATSRTRVKNIQYF.

This chain uses TRBV6-5 with TRBJ1-1, with D possibly being TRBD1 (6 bases). Trimming pared 5 bases from V and 3 bases from J, leaving 13 bases between. This CDR3 is 14 amino acids long. Germline V gene sequence: CDR1 MNHEY, CDR2 SVGAGI. CDR3 region: CASSINRADTEAFF. DNA for the CDR3: TGTGCCAGCAGTATAAACAGGGCAGACACTGAAGCTTTCTTT.

The chain has TRBV6-2 or TRBV6-3 and TRBJ1-2; TRBD1 agrees at 8 bases. Germline V gene data show CDR1 as MNHEY and CDR2 as SVGEGT. The CDR3 has 14 amino acids. Trimming at V came to 2 bases and at J to 4 bases, leaving 3 bases not matched to a gene. CDR3 sequence: CASSYPGTGYGYTF. CDR3 coding DNA: TGTGCCAGCAGTTACCCCGGGACAGGCTATGGCTACACCTTC.

The chain is built from TRBV19 and TRBJ1-2; 9 nucleotides align to TRBD1. V was clipped by 3 bases and J by 4 bases; unmatched bases: 3. CDR3 size: 14 residues. Germline V lookup: CDR1 LNHDA, CDR2 SQIVND (reference sequence). The CDR3 region is CASSILDRGYGYTF. DNA of the CDR3: TGTGCCAGTAGTATTTTGGACAGGGGCTATGGCTACACCTTC. The variable domain in full, completed from reference TRBV19 and TRBJ1-2, reads DGGITQSPKYLFRKEGQNVTLSCEQNLNHDAMYWYRQDPGQGLRLIYYSQIVNDFQKGDIAEGYSVSREKKESFPLTVTSAQKNPTAFYLCASSILDRGYGYTFGSGTRLTVV.

This chain joins TRBV3-1 (or the pseudogene TRBV3-2) and TRBJ2-3; weak D call: TRBD2 (7 bases). V dropped 1 base and J dropped 2 bases, with 16 bases sitting between them. This CDR3 region has 17 residues. CDR1 is LGHDT and CDR2 is YNNKEL in the germline V gene (reference sequence). The CDR3 nucleotides are TGTGCCAGCAGCCAAGCGGTTCGGCGGGGGCTCACAGATACGCAGTATTTT. It specifies CASSQAVRRGLTDTQYF.

This clone has a single count. This chain links TRBV4-3 with TRBJ1-4; 11 nucleotides line up with TRBD1. Per the germline V gene, CDR1 is LGHNA and CDR2 is YSLEER. The CDR3 sequence is 17 residues long. V lost 4 bases and J lost 3; bases outside the gene matches: 7. In DNA, the CDR3 is TGCGCCAGCAGCCCGTCCGGGACAGGGGGTTCTAATGAAAAACTGTTTTTT. Amino acid sequence: CASSPSGTGGSNEKLFF.

The gene calls are TRBV7-9 and TRBJ1-6; weak D call: TRBD1 (6 bases). CDR1 is SEHNR and CDR2 is FQNEAQ in the germline V gene (reference sequence). The V and J ends lost 3 bases and 7 bases respectively, with 13 bases between them. This CDR3 comprises 15 residues. The CDR3 sequence: CASSFRGDWNSPLHF. CDR3 sequence (DNA): TGTGCCAGCAGCTTCAGGGGCGATTGGAATTCACCCCTCCACTTT.

The rearrangement joins TRBV13 to TRBJ1-1, with D perhaps matching TRBD1 (5 bases). This CDR3 has 15 residues. Per the germline V gene, CDR1 is PRHDT and CDR2 is FYEKMQ (reference sequence). V lost 2 bases and J lost 0, with 10 bases in between. CDR3 bases: TGTGCCAGCAGCTTAATAGGGACGGTGAACACTGAAGCTTTCTTT. Encoded protein: CASSLIGTVNTEAFF.

The chain uses TRBV9 and TRBJ2-1, with 7 bases that match TRBD1. J gave up 6 bases and V 4 bases, and 10 bases lay outside the gene matches. Germline V gene lookup returns CDR1 SGDLS and CDR2 YYNGEE. The CDR3 covers 15 residues. The CDR3 DNA reads as TGTGCCAGCAGCACAGGGGAAGAGGGGCTCAATGAGCAGTTCTTC. It specifies CASSTGEEGLNEQFF.

This clone came up once. This chain links TRBV6-2 or TRBV6-3 with TRBJ2-1; 9 positions match TRBD2. Germline CDR1 is MNHEY and CDR2 is SVGEGT. V was pared by 2 bases and J by 6 bases, with 5 bases of the junction left unmatched. The CDR3 extends over 15 amino acids. The CDR3 protein is CASSYGGGAVNEQFF. CDR3 coding DNA: TGTGCCAGCAGTTACGGCGGGGGGGCAGTCAATGAGCAGTTCTTC.

The rearrangement uses TRBV21-1 and TRBJ1-6; the table gives TRBD1 as D, unverified against the DNA. TRBV21-1 constitutes a pseudogene. The CDR3 loop spans 19 amino acids. The DNA of the CDR3 is TGTGCCAGCAGCAAACCCCAGGGAACAGGGAGCTCCTATAATTCACCCCTCCACTTT. It yields the protein CASSKPQGTGSSYNSPLHF.

In regard to this clone: Other DNA sequences from this sample encode an identical CDR3 as well. V and J are TRBV18 and TRBJ2-5, with D possibly TRBD1 on 6 matching bases. Germline V CDR1 and CDR2: KGHSH, LQKENI. This CDR3 is 13 amino acids long. Between the trimmed V and J ends, which lost 3 bases and 3 bases, there was a span of 8 bases. The CDR3 region is CASSPRQEETQYF. The CDR3 DNA reads TGTGCCAGCTCACCTAGACAGGAAGAGACCCAGTACTTC.

This rearrangement joins TRBV5-1 to TRBJ2-3; weak D call: TRBD1 (5 bases). CDR3 size: 14 residues. Germline CDR1 is SGHRS and CDR2 is YFSETQ. V was shortened by 2 bases and J by 4 bases, with 11 bases between the two germline ends. Here the CDR3 reads CASSLSGKADTQYF. The CDR3 DNA follows: TGCGCCAGCAGCTTATCAGGGAAGGCAGATACGCAGTATTTT.

The V and J genes are TRBV4-3 and TRBJ1-3; no reliable D call. Trimming removed 0 bases from V and 3 bases from J, with 9 bases in between. This CDR3 comprises 15 residues. In germline, CDR1 is LGHNA, CDR2 YSLEER. The CDR3 bases are TGCGCCAGCAGCCAAGAACGCGGGGATGGAAACACCATATATTTT. It specifies CASSQERGDGNTIYF.

The CDR3 sequence is CASSPRRDPTDTQYF. CDR3 nucleotides: TGTGCCAGCAGCCCCCGGAGGGACCCCACAGATACGCAGTATTTT. This chain links TRBV9 with TRBJ2-3; possible D gene TRBD2, 6 bases. The CDR3 runs 15 residues. Germline V gene data show CDR1 as SGDLS and CDR2 as YYNGEE. V lost 4 bases and J 2 bases, leaving 14 bases between the germline ends.

This chain uses TRBV18 with TRBJ2-7; 7 bases align to TRBD1. This CDR3 has 13 amino acids. With V trimmed by 4 bases and J by 7 bases, 7 bases remained unmatched. Germline loops: CDR1 KGHSH, CDR2 LQKENI. The CDR3 bases are TGTGCCAGCTCACTACAGGGGCCTCAGGAGCAGTACTTC. Translated, it gives CASSLQGPQEQYF.

The V gene is TRBV7-2, the J gene TRBJ2-1, with TRBD2 identical over 12 bases. J lost 8 bases, V lost 1 base, and 9 bases had no gene match. The CDR3 has 17 residues. Germline lookup yields CDR1 SGHTA and CDR2 FQGNSA. CDR3 loop: CASSLGTSGALLDEQFF. The DNA of the CDR3 is TGTGCCAGCAGCTTAGGGACTAGCGGGGCCCTCTTGGATGAGCAGTTCTTC.

The J gene is TRBJ2-5, the V gene TRBV2, with D perhaps TRBD1 or TRBD2 (5 bases each). Trimming removed 7 bases at V and 5 bases at J, with 23 bases between. Germline CDR1 SNHLY, CDR2 FYNNEI. The CDR3 extends over 16 amino acids. In DNA, the CDR3 is TGTGCCAGCACCGGAAGTTTCGGGTTGGGGGTTGAGACCCAGTACTTC. Protein sequence: CASTGSFGLGVETQYF.